This T cell receptor beta chain was sequenced in a study of blood T cell repertoires in COVID-19. At the level of the study: COVID-19 samples, acute and convalescent, were from the United States, Italy and Spain. The analysed material was cDNA or gDNA that came from T cells, B-cell-depleted T cells, or PBMCs.

Authors' data handling: It was from reference gene primer amplification that nucleated cell counts were estimated. The protocol was immunoSEQ multiplex PCR, while the TCRdb copy is restricted to in-frame clones and leaves out a portion. The V and J calls and clone size come from that table; D and trimming were worked out from the DNA. In the table there are approximately 70,000 clones, approximately 86% of which are singletons. This clonotype was sampled from a woman between 55 and 75 years old with acute or convalescent COVID-19. The sample comprised peripheral blood.

The CDR3 sequence is CASSPPGSGNTEAFF. In nucleotides, the CDR3 is TGTGCCAGCAGCCCACCAGGGTCGGGTAACACTGAAGCTTTCTTT. The chain employs TRBV5-6 and TRBJ1-1; maybe TRBD1 (5 bases). Per germline, CDR1 SGHDT and CDR2 YYEEEE. The CDR3 has 15 residues. Trimming removed 4 bases at V and 2 bases at J, with 15 bases between.